This T cell receptor beta chain was sequenced for a study of shared clonotypes between healthy human individuals (dated by TCRdb to 2018 to 2020). In the study overall: The cohort comprised two women and a few men aged 18 to 49 years. For each donor, three plates each were used for CD4 naive and CD4 memory, two plates were used for CD8 naive, and one plate was used for CD8 memory. To estimate repertoire size and how much clonotype sharing occurs between individuals, the study deeply sequenced the blood TCR repertoires of five healthy adults. Different laboratories and diverse techniques were used to prepare libraries and sequence TCR repertoires, to increase sequencing depth and limit assay-specific biases. Between about 0.9 and 10 billion PBMCs per donor were obtained by leukapheresis. Points the paper makes about the study in general: Naive subsets generally had larger estimated clonotype richness than memory subsets did. Higher generation probabilities were observed for clonotypes shared by all four sorted-subset donors than for non-shared clonotypes. Sampling was limited to blood, and TCR repertoires in tissue likely differ from TCR repertoires in blood. Because the study included a small number of donors, the genetic and exposure-history diversity represented was limited. Sharing across a few donors was observed for roughly 5% of naive CD4, 3.5% of naive CD8, around 2.5% of memory CD4, and less than 0.45% of memory CD8 clonotypes. Pairwise subsampling indicated that sequencing depth was expected to affect the degree of clonotype sharing among donors. Incomplete sequencing was indicated by rarefaction of sorted-subset datasets, despite the large sequencing depth.

Using the deep immunoSEQ assay, multiplex PCR amplified TCR CDR3 regions from genomic DNA. Extracted genomic DNA from each cell subset was spread evenly across all wells of several immunoSEQ 96-well plates, with each plate serving as a replicate. For sorted subsets, around 200 ng genomic DNA, equal to 30,000 to 35,000 T cell genomes, was loaded into each replicate PCR. The purified libraries were quantified using a Qubit 3.0 fluorometer, sized with a Bioanalyzer 2100, and then quantified again using the KAPA Library Quantification kit. Every immunoSEQ 96-well plate was sequenced on a dedicated single-read 150-cycle Illumina NextSeq 550 flow cell. Concerning the study's data processing: Because only junctional sequences without quality scores were contained in the immunoSEQ output, filtering matching that applied to full-length reads could not be performed. Sequences were annotated with PyIR, a Python wrapper for IgBLAST v1.9, using IMGT germline references to assign V/J genes and CDR3. Any read was removed if the V/J assignment was weak (E-value above 1e-6), the CDR3 was missing, or the read contained stop codons, out-of-frame junctions, or ambiguous translated residues. V3J clonotypes were defined as sequences sharing the same inferred V gene, J gene, and CDR3 amino acid sequence. To compute the percentage overlap between repertoires, the number of shared unique clonotypes was divided by the size of the smaller repertoire. Three approaches were used to assess repertoire richness: RTK rarefaction, the Chao1 estimator, and Recon v2.1 estimates of unobserved clonotypes. For all TCRbeta clonotypes obtained by the gDNA method from a handful of donors, generation probabilities were computed with OLGA. TCRdb re-hosts the immuneACCESS table, in-frame sequences only. Its copies lack some clones; in the studies checked, an unresolved V gene accounts for under half of them, and the cause for the rest is not known. D and trimming were read from the DNA, whereas the V and J calls and clone size are those reported in that table. The sample records almost 750,000 clones, 72% of which are singletons. The ten largest clones represent approximately 1.8% of the sample.

With regard to this clone: What this receptor recognizes is not known. Qualities for individual bases were not recorded, and no much larger clone is one base off.

The donors were healthy, HIV-negative adults who had no recently reported acute infections or vaccinations. Only Caucasian adults living in Nashville, Tennessee, USA were represented among the donors. CD4+ T cells were enriched by magnetic negative selection, after which naive cells were positively selected on CD45RA and the negative fraction was taken as the memory subset. After blood collection by leukapheresis, PBMCs were isolated using Ficoll-Histopaque density gradient centrifugation and then cryopreserved in the vapor phase of liquid nitrogen. Analytical flow cytometry was used to check the purity and quantity of every magnetically sorted T cell population. From each sorted fraction, genomic DNA was isolated and quantified by UV absorbance on a Nanodrop 2000c. Sequencing was carried out using memory CD4+ T cells sorted from blood. The cell subset or site label, as the study defines it: CD45RA-negative fraction. The TCR sequence derives from a woman aged 25 to 39 in good health.

This receptor carries the CDR3 CASSLNGNYEQYF. At the DNA level, the sequence is TGTGCCAGCAGTTTAAACGGTAACTACGAGCAGTACTTC. The sequence joins TRBV28 to TRBJ2-7; the D gene assignment is ambiguous. Trimming at the junction amounts to 2 bases on V and 3 bases on J, and the germline ends lie 8 bases apart. In the germline V gene, CDR1 corresponds to MDHEN and CDR2 to SYDVKM. Inclusive of the bounding cysteine and phenylalanine, the CDR3 is 13 residues long. Only the CDR3 region is kept as DNA, spanning 39 bases read in frame from base 1. Full variable domain (CDR3 extended with the reference TRBV28 and TRBJ2-7 proteins): DVKVTQSSRYLVKRTGEKVFLECVQDMDHENMFWYRQDPGLGLRLIYFSYDVKMKEKGDIPEGYSVSREKKERFSLILESASTNQTSMYLCASSLNGNYEQYFGPGTRLTVT.